One T cell receptor (beta chain) is described in this entry. This sample stems from a study of blood T cell repertoires in COVID-19. Whole-study context: Acute and convalescent COVID-19 samples came from the United States, Italy and Spain. Nucleic acid was either cDNA or gDNA, and it came from T cells, B-cell-depleted T cells, or PBMCs.

Original processing methods: Estimation of nucleated cell counts relied on the amplification of reference gene primers. Method: immunoSEQ multiplex PCR; TCRdb's copy keeps in-frame clones and lacks some. The V and J calls and clone size are taken from that table; D and trimming were inferred from the DNA. This sample carries 40,000 to 50,000 clones, around four fifths of them seen once, and the ten largest clones take under 6%. The V and J ends lost 1 base and 4 bases respectively, with 16 bases between them. This CDR3 comprises 17 residues. Germline V gene sequence: CDR1 LGHDT, CDR2 YNNKEL (reference sequence).

The rearrangement uses TRBV3-1 (or the pseudogene TRBV3-2) and TRBJ2-2, with D possibly TRBD1 on 6 matching bases. This TCR came from a man over 45 with active COVID-19. Sequencing input: peripheral blood. The DNA for the CDR3 is TGTGCCAGCAGCCAAGCGGGTGCAGGGGCGGGCACCGGGGAGCTGTTTTTT. Amino acids: CASSQAGAGAGTGELFF.